The 24 T cell receptor beta chains below all came from one sample that was sequenced in a study of blood T cell repertoires in COVID-19. Sequencing used immunoSEQ multiplex PCR; TCRdb keeps in-frame clones, though not all of them. The sample includes 86,000 or so clones, 65% to 85% of them seen just once. The sample comprised peripheral blood. The receptors stem from a man between 65 and 79 years old with acute or convalescent COVID-19.

The chain is built from TRBV30 and TRBJ2-6; D is undetermined. The CDR3 has 14 residues. Trimming left V 2 bases short and J 0 bases short, with 5 bases between. Looked up from germline, CDR1 is GTSNPN and CDR2 is SVGIG (reference sequence). CDR3 region: CAWSPVSGANVLTF. The CDR3 DNA follows: TGTGCCTGGAGTCCGGTCTCTGGGGCCAACGTCCTGACTTTC.

The chain links TRBV5-1 to TRBJ2-7; D is possibly TRBD1 (5 bases). This CDR3 has 13 residues. From germline, CDR1 is SGHRS and CDR2 YFSETQ. V was clipped by 4 bases and J by 3 bases, with 11 bases between them. The CDR3 loop is CASSPDRNYEQYF. Here the CDR3 DNA reads TGCGCCAGCAGCCCAGACAGAAACTACGAGCAGTACTTC.

The DNA for the CDR3 is TGTGCCAGCAGCTCAAACAGGGTTTCCTACGAGCAGTACTTC. This sequence encodes CASSSNRVSYEQYF. This chain uses TRBV7-2 with TRBJ2-7, with D tentatively TRBD1 (6 bases). This CDR3 has 14 amino acids. Deletions cut 4 bases from V and 1 base from J, with 11 bases between. CDR1 and CDR2 from the germline V gene are SGHTA and FQGNSA.

The chain couples TRBV19 to TRBJ1-1; 8 bases match TRBD1. This CDR3 has 15 residues. Germline V CDR1 and CDR2: LNHDA, SQIVND (reference sequence). The trim removed 4 bases at V and 5 bases at J, leaving 9 bases unmatched. CDR3 sequence reads: CASSTNTGGRTEAFF. CDR3 DNA sequence: TGTGCCAGTAGTACCAATACAGGGGGGCGGACTGAAGCTTTCTTT.

The V call is TRBV19, the J call TRBJ2-2, with TRBD2 identical over 13 bases. This CDR3 is 16 amino acids long. Germline trimming cut 4 bases from V and 4 bases from J; bases unmatched to any gene: 3. The germline gives CDR1 LNHDA, CDR2 SQIVND (reference sequence). The CDR3 bases are TGTGCCAGTAGTACTGGACTAGCGGGGGCCACCGGGGAGCTGTTTTTT. This encodes CASSTGLAGATGELFF.

The rearrangement uses TRBV5-8 and TRBJ2-5, with 7 bases matching TRBD1. The CDR3 runs to 14 residues. In germline, CDR1 is SGHTS, CDR2 YDEGEE. Trimming cost V 4 bases and J 3 bases; bases outside gene matches: 6. CDR3 sequence: CASSVQTGKETQYF. The CDR3 region has the DNA TGTGCCAGCAGCGTACAGACAGGGAAAGAGACCCAGTACTTC.

The chain joins TRBV28 to TRBJ1-5, with D uncertain. V lost 7 bases to trimming and J lost 7 bases, with 17 bases between them. The CDR3 covers 14 residues. The germline V gene encodes CDR1 MDHEN and CDR2 SYDVKM. This CDR3 is CASTPFRGRQPQHF. The DNA of the CDR3 is TGTGCCAGCACCCCTTTTCGGGGTAGACAGCCCCAGCATTTT.

The genes are TRBV10-3 and TRBJ2-5, with D unclear. The V gene's germline CDR1 is ENHRY and CDR2 SYGVKD. The germline V and J ends were trimmed by 3 bases and 5 bases, with 10 bases remaining between them. The CDR3 extends over 13 amino acids. This CDR3 reads CAISDFGGETQYF. Here the CDR3 DNA reads TGTGCCATCAGTGATTTTGGCGGTGAGACCCAGTACTTC.

The chain uses TRBV11-2 and TRBJ1-4; 7 bases match TRBD1. J gave up 7 bases and V 5 bases, and 10 bases lay outside the gene matches. The CDR3 contains 15 residues. In germline, CDR1 is SGHAT, CDR2 FQNNGV. CDR3 DNA: TGTGCCAGCAGCCCGTTGACAGGGCGATTTGAAAAACTGTTTTTT. It translates to CASSPLTGRFEKLFF.

The chain carries TRBV11-2 and TRBJ1-1; D is ambiguous. CDR1 is SGHAT and CDR2 is FQNNGV in the germline V gene. V gave up 5 bases and J gave up 1 base, with 8 bases separating them. The CDR3 consists of 13 residues. CDR3 nucleotides: TGTGCCAGCAGCCCGCCGGGGAACACTGAAGCTTTCTTT. Translated, it gives CASSPPGNTEAFF.

This clone showed up just a few times. CDR3 bases: TGCGCCAGCAGCCCGACCGGGGGGTTAGCAGATACGCAGTATTTT. Protein sequence: CASSPTGGLADTQYF. The V and J genes are TRBV5-1 and TRBJ2-3, with 7 bases matching TRBD2. The CDR3 is 15 amino acids. V was pared by 4 bases and J by 4 bases, with 9 bases of the junction left unmatched. Germline CDR1 and CDR2: SGHRS and YFSETQ.

J is TRBJ1-5 and V is TRBV4-1; D call uncertain. The V end lost 4 bases, the J end lost 0 bases, and 13 bases lay between the germline ends. This CDR3 comprises 16 residues. The germline V gene encodes CDR1 MGHRA and CDR2 YSYEKL. The CDR3 bases are TGCGCCAGCAGCCCCAAAATGGCCTCTAGCAATCAGCCCCAGCATTTT. Its translation is CASSPKMASSNQPQHF.

The CDR3: CASSYRTGDEKLFF. The CDR3 nucleotides are TGTGCCAGCAGTTATCGGACAGGGGATGAAAAACTGTTTTTT. The genes are TRBV27 and TRBJ1-4, with 9 bases identical to TRBD1. CDR1 and CDR2 from the germline V gene are MNHEY and SMNVEV (reference sequence). V gave up 4 bases and J gave up 6 bases; unmatched junction bases: 3. CDR3 length equals 14 residues.

The chain joins TRBV4-1 to TRBJ2-2; no clear D. Trimming removed 4 bases at V and 9 bases at J, with 21 bases between. The CDR3 length is 16 residues. Germline V gene data show CDR1 as MGHRA and CDR2 as YSYEKL. The CDR3 sequence: CASSLPLGAFWRELFF. CDR3 nucleotide sequence: TGCGCCAGCAGCCTCCCTTTAGGAGCTTTCTGGCGGGAGCTGTTTTTT.

The count of this clone is one. This sequence joins TRBV11-1 and TRBJ2-1; possibly TRBD2 for D (6 bases). Per the germline V gene, CDR1 is SGHAT and CDR2 is FQDESV (reference sequence). Trimming cost V 5 bases and J 2 bases, with 10 bases left between them. CDR3 size: 14 residues. In DNA, the CDR3 is TGTGCCAGCAGCGTCGGGGGAGCCTACAATGAGCAGTTCTTC. This codes for CASSVGGAYNEQFF.

The chain uses TRBV30 and TRBJ2-3; 7 positions agree with TRBD1. This CDR3 contains 12 residues. Germline CDR1 GTSNPN, CDR2 SVGIG (reference sequence). J gave up 13 bases and V 3 bases, and 10 bases lay outside the gene matches. CDR3 nucleotides: TGTGCCTGGAGGCCGACCGGGACAGTGGAGTATTTT. It codes for CAWRPTGTVEYF.

The J gene is TRBJ2-2, the V gene TRBV29-1, with 7 positions matching TRBD1. The CDR3 consists of 11 residues. The V segment lost 7 bases and the J segment 11 bases; nucleotides outside the gene matches: 7. Germline V gene lookup returns CDR1 SQVTM and CDR2 ANQGSEA. The CDR3 reads CSAKTGIELFF. CDR3 coding DNA: TGCAGCGCCAAGACAGGGATTGAGCTGTTTTTT.

The chain joins TRBV4-1 to TRBJ1-4; TRBD1 might be the D (5 bases). Germline V CDR1 and CDR2: MGHRA, YSYEKL. The V gene lost 6 bases and the J gene lost 7 bases, with 12 bases spanning the gap. This CDR3 contains 13 residues. CDR3 nucleotide sequence: TGCGCCAGCAGGCGTACGGGGGGTGAAAAACTGTTTTTT. Residues: CASRRTGGEKLFF.

This chain joins TRBV4-1 and TRBJ2-7, with 10 bases lining up with TRBD2. Per germline, CDR1 MGHRA and CDR2 YSYEKL. V gave up 1 base and J gave up 2 bases; unmatched junction bases: 5. The CDR3 sequence is 16 residues long. CDR3 in amino acids: CASSQALTSGAYEQYF. The CDR3 coding sequence is TGCGCCAGCAGCCAAGCGCTAACTAGCGGGGCCTACGAGCAGTACTTC.

The genes are TRBV11-2 and TRBJ2-7, with 8 bases fitting TRBD2. Germline CDR1 reads SGHAT; CDR2 reads FQNNGV. This CDR3 has 15 residues. The ends lost 1 base at V and 2 bases at J; junction bases unmatched: 4. The CDR3 region is CASSLAGGATYEQYV. In nucleotides, the CDR3 is TGTGCCAGCAGCTTAGCCGGGGGGGCGACCTACGAGCAGTACGTC.

This clone was seen once. The chain joins TRBV3-1 (or the pseudogene TRBV3-2) to TRBJ1-1, with D perhaps TRBD1 (6 bases). V lost 3 bases and J 1 base, leaving 9 bases between the germline ends. Germline V gene sequence: CDR1 LGHDT, CDR2 YNNKEL (reference sequence). The CDR3 loop spans 14 amino acids. CDR3 nucleotide sequence: TGTGCCAGCAGCCAGGGACATAAGAACACTGAAGCTTTCTTT. It translates to CASSQGHKNTEAFF.

CDR3 sequence (DNA): TGCGCCAGCAGCCTCAGGGAGGGCTCTGGAAACACCATATATTTT. Its protein product is CASSLREGSGNTIYF. The gene calls are TRBV5-1 and TRBJ1-3; tentative D call: TRBD1 (5 bases). The V gene lost 4 bases and the J gene lost 0 bases, with 11 bases spanning the gap. From germline, CDR1 is SGHRS and CDR2 YFSETQ. The CDR3 runs 15 residues.

The chain has TRBV28 and TRBJ1-5; tentatively, D is TRBD1 (6 bases). CDR3 length: 15 residues. V was shortened by 5 bases and J by 3 bases, with 14 bases between the two germline ends. The germline gives CDR1 MDHEN, CDR2 SYDVKM. The CDR3 coding sequence is TGTGCCAGCAGTCCGGGGGGCTCTTTCAATCAGCCCCAGCATTTT. Its translation: CASSPGGSFNQPQHF.

This chain uses TRBV5-1 with TRBJ1-3, with unresolved D. CDR3 length: 15 amino acids. Trimming took off 0 bases at V and 4 bases at J, with 11 bases between the two ends. In germline, CDR1 is SGHRS, CDR2 YFSETQ. CDR3 sequence (DNA): TGCGCCAGCAGCTTGGCCTTTAAAGCAGGAAACACCATATATTTT. Its protein is CASSLAFKAGNTIYF.